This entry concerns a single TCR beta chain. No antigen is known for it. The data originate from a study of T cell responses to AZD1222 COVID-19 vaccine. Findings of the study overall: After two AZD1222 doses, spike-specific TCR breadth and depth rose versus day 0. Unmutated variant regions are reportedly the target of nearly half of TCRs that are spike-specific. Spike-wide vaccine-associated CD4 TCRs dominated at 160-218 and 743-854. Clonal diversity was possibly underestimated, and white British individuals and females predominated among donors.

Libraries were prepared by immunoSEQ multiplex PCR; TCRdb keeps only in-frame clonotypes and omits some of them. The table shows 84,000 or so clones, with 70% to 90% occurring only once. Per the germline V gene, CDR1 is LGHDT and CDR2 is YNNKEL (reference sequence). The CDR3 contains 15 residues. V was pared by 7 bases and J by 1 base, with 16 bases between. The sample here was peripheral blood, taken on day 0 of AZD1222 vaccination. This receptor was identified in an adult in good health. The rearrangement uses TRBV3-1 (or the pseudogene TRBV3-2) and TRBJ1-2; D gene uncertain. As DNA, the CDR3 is TGTGCCAGCACCCCCCCCGGCAGGAATAACTATGGCTACACCTTC. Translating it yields CASTPPGRNNYGYTF.